The rows below give T cell receptor beta chains drawn from one sample of a study of T-cell reconstitution after alpha-beta-depleted transplantation in children. TCRdb called the PCR reads again in MiXCR, with one record for every CDR3 protein. The sample contains roughly 76,000 distinct CDR3 sequences, 9.5% to 13% of which appear only once. Sequencing was performed on PBMCs, taken before TCRalphabeta/CD19-depleted stem cell transplant. These TCRs come from a boy between 10 and 17 years old with acute myeloid leukemia, due to receive a stem cell transplant. Both conserved end residues are part of each CDR3. Each record gives: D gene, clone size, V gene, J gene, CDR3 protein, CDR3 DNA. The D gene is left open where the match is weak. The listing skips clone size in some rows; elsewhere it reads once, few, many or a size class.

>.|many|TRBV11-2|TRBJ1-1
CASSVRDEAFF
TGTGCCAGCAGCGTCAGAGACGAAGCTTTCTTT
>.|many|TRBV3-1|TRBJ2-6
CASSLRSGFPGANVLTF
TGTGCCAGCAGCCTACGATCAGGGTTCCCTGGGGCCAACGTCCTGACTTTC
>.|many|TRBV7-2|TRBJ1-2
CASSLQQGYGYTF
TGTGCCAGCAGCTTGCAACAGGGTTATGGCTACACCTTC
>.|many|TRBV7-2|TRBJ2-6
CASSIQGTGSGANVLTF
TGTGCCAGCAGCATTCAGGGGACTGGCTCTGGGGCCAACGTCCTGACTTTC
>.|many|TRBV6-2/TRBV6-3|TRBJ2-1
CASSYSSSGHSNEQFF
TGTGCCAGCAGTTACTCGTCCAGCGGGCACTCCAATGAGCAGTTCTTC
>.|.|TRBV9|TRBJ1-1
CASTQTGGDTEAFF
TGTGCCAGCACCCAGACGGGAGGGGACACTGAAGCTTTCTTT
>.|.|TRBV7-9|TRBJ1-1
CASSLDGHTEAFF
TGTGCCAGCAGCTTAGATGGTCACACTGAAGCTTTCTTT
>TRBD1|many|TRBV3-1|TRBJ1-6
CASSQDSGGSSPLHF
TGTGCCAGCAGCCAAGATTCAGGGGGTTCATCACCCCTCCACTTT
>.|many|TRBV7-2|TRBJ1-1
CASSLQVRTEAFF
TGTGCCAGCAGCTTACAGGTACGCACTGAAGCTTTCTTT
>TRBD2|many|TRBV20-1|TRBJ2-3
CSAKWTRKKADTQYF
TGCAGTGCTAAATGGACTAGAAAAAAAGCAGATACGCAGTATTTT
>.|many|TRBV5-1|TRBJ2-3
CASSSGVGDTQYF
TGCGCCAGCAGTTCGGGAGTGGGAGATACGCAGTATTTT
>.|many|TRBV12-3/TRBV12-4|TRBJ2-1
CASSLAAIEQFF
TGTGCCAGCAGCCTAGCCGCGATAGAGCAGTTCTTC
>.|many|TRBV5-1|TRBJ1-1
CASSLAAGVTEAFF
TGCGCCAGCAGCTTGGCTGCGGGGGTTACTGAAGCTTTCTTT
>.|many|TRBV3-1|TRBJ2-1
CASSRLEAGYNEQFF
TGTGCCAGCAGCCGGCTGGAGGCAGGTTACAATGAGCAGTTCTTC
>.|.|TRBV20-1|TRBJ2-1
CSASLLALSSYNEQFF
TGCAGTGCTAGCCTCTTAGCGCTAAGCTCCTACAATGAGCAGTTCTTC
>.|.|TRBV12-3/TRBV12-4|TRBJ2-2
CASSLQETGELFF
TGTGCCAGCAGTTTACAGGAAACCGGGGAGCTGTTTTTT
>.|many|TRBV6-5|TRBJ1-6
CASSYSGKPLHF
TGTGCCAGCAGTTACAGTGGGAAGCCCCTCCACTTT
>.|many|TRBV5-6|TRBJ2-7
CASSLGVNYEQYF
TGTGCCAGCAGCTTGGGAGTGAACTACGAGCAGTACTTC
>TRBD1|once|TRBV6-2/TRBV6-3|TRBJ1-1
CASRDTGGGTEAFF
TGTGCCAGCAGGGATACAGGGGGAGGCACTGAAGCTTTCTTT
>.|many|TRBV6-2/TRBV6-3|TRBJ1-1
CASSSWGRDFGMSEAFF
TGTGCCAGCAGTTCATGGGGCAGGGACTTTGGAATGTCTGAAGCTTTCTTT
>TRBD2|few|TRBV30|TRBJ2-1
CAWSNPGLAEFF
TGTGCCTGGAGTAACCCGGGACTAGCGGAGTTCTTC
>.|many|TRBV10-3|TRBJ1-1
CAISAGPRAGRTEAFF
TGTGCCATCAGCGCGGGACCGAGGGCAGGGAGAACTGAAGCTTTCTTT
>TRBD1|many|TRBV7-9|TRBJ2-3
CASSSGTGTDTQYF
TGTGCCAGCAGTTCCGGGACAGGGACAGATACGCAGTATTTT
>TRBD2|many|TRBV5-6|TRBJ2-7
CASSLVFRLADSSEQYF
TGTGCCAGCAGCTTGGTCTTTCGACTAGCGGACTCCTCCGAGCAGTACTTC
>TRBD1|many|TRBV6-5|TRBJ1-2
CASSRRGVGGYTF
TGTGCCAGCAGCCGCAGGGGGGTTGGGGGCTACACCTTC
>TRBD1|.|TRBV28|TRBJ2-5
CASSQHRGAVQETQYF
TGTGCCAGCAGCCAACACAGGGGCGCAGTCCAAGAGACCCAGTACTTC
>TRBD1|many|TRBV5-6|TRBJ2-1
CASSVAGGVDRGYNEQFF
TGTGCCAGCAGCGTGGCGGGCGGCGTGGACAGGGGTTACAATGAGCAGTTCTTC
>.|many|TRBV9|TRBJ2-4
CASSVGSQGSNIQYF
TGTGCCAGCAGCGTAGGCAGCCAGGGGTCGAACATTCAGTACTTC
>TRBD2|many|TRBV27|TRBJ2-5
CASSLSGFGGGISETQYF
TGTGCCAGCAGTTTATCGGGTTTTGGGGGAGGGATCTCGGAGACCCAGTACTTC
>TRBD2|few|TRBV20-1|TRBJ2-3
CSARDRSGTSGSADTQYF
TGCAGTGCTAGAGATCGCTCGGGGACTAGCGGGAGCGCAGATACGCAGTATTTT
>.|many|TRBV28|TRBJ1-1
CASRGNRVTEAFF
TGTGCCAGCAGGGGAAACAGGGTGACTGAAGCTTTCTTT
>TRBD2|few|TRBV6-2/TRBV6-3|TRBJ2-1
CASSYSILADSYNEQFF
TGTGCCAGCAGTTACTCGATACTAGCGGACTCCTACAATGAGCAGTTCTTC
>TRBD2|many|TRBV5-4|TRBJ2-5
CASSLGSLAGGRETQYF
TGTGCCAGCAGCTTGGGCTCCTTAGCGGGGGGGAGAGAGACCCAGTACTTC
>TRBD1|many|TRBV28|TRBJ2-7
CASSFNRGPSYEQYF
TGTGCCAGCAGTTTTAACAGGGGGCCCTCCTACGAGCAGTACTTC
>TRBD2|many|TRBV5-6|TRBJ2-3
CASTPGSGSDTQYF
TGTGCCAGCACCCCGGGTAGCGGGAGTGATACGCAGTATTTT
>TRBD1|.|TRBV20-1|TRBJ1-5
CSARDAGGQGHSNQPQHF
TGCAGTGCTAGAGATGCGGGGGGACAGGGCCATAGCAATCAGCCCCAGCATTTT
>.|many|TRBV12-3/TRBV12-4|TRBJ2-3
CASSFRGTDTQYF
TGTGCCAGCAGTTTTCGGGGGACAGATACGCAGTATTTT
>.|.|TRBV21-1|TRBJ2-2
CASSIMLRENIGELFF
TGTGCCAGCAGCATAATGCTCAGGGAGAACATCGGGGAGCTGTTTTTT
>.|.|TRBV2|TRBJ2-2
CASASWAGISRYTGELFF
TGTGCCAGCGCCTCGTGGGCGGGGATCTCTAGATACACCGGGGAGCTGTTTTTT
>TRBD1|many|TRBV4-1|TRBJ1-2
CASSQTTGGGYTF
TGCGCCAGCAGCCAGACGACAGGGGGAGGCTACACCTTC
>.|many|TRBV4-2|TRBJ1-2
CASSHASIQKIYGYTF
TGTGCCAGCAGCCACGCGTCAATACAGAAGATCTATGGCTACACCTTC
>.|many|TRBV20-1|TRBJ1-2
CSATGNFYGYTF
TGCAGTGCAACCGGGAACTTTTATGGCTACACCTTC
>.|many|TRBV20-1|TRBJ2-7
CSARDYRLPYPYEQYF
TGCAGTGCTAGAGATTATCGACTTCCCTATCCCTACGAGCAGTACTTC
>.|.|TRBV14|TRBJ2-6
CASSQDRTSAGANVLTF
TGTGCTAGCAGCCAAGATCGGACTTCAGCTGGGGCCAACGTCCTGACTTTC
>TRBD2|many|TRBV5-1|TRBJ2-5
CASSWGLAVRIQETQYF
TGCGCCAGCAGCTGGGGACTAGCGGTACGCATACAAGAGACCCAGTACTTC
>.|.|TRBV10-3|TRBJ2-3
CAITDRGGSDTQYF
TGTGCCATCACCGACCGAGGGGGTTCGGATACGCAGTATTTT
>.|.|TRBV12-3/TRBV12-4|TRBJ1-1
CASSVQGTYEAFF
TGTGCCAGCAGCGTACAGGGTACCTATGAAGCTTTCTTT
>TRBD2|many|TRBV11-3|TRBJ2-4
CASSFSSGRSGAKNIQYF
TGTGCCAGCAGCTTTTCTAGCGGGAGGAGTGGAGCCAAAAACATTCAGTACTTC
>.|many|TRBV30|TRBJ2-2
CAWSVLGTVLFF
TGTGCCTGGAGTGTACTGGGGACGGTGCTGTTTTTT
>.|.|TRBV5-1|TRBJ1-1
CASVLGEGYTEAFF
TGCGCCAGCGTCCTGGGGGAGGGATACACTGAAGCTTTCTTT
>TRBD2|many|TRBV7-2|TRBJ2-3
CASRGAGGLGTQYF
TGTGCCAGCAGAGGGGCGGGAGGTCTGGGTACGCAGTATTTT
>.|few|TRBV5-6|TRBJ2-7
CASSLGGQTYEQYF
TGTGCCAGCAGCTTGGGGGGACAAACCTACGAGCAGTACTTC
>.|many|TRBV7-9|TRBJ2-3
CASSPQSTDTQYF
TGTGCCAGCAGCCCGCAGAGCACAGATACGCAGTATTTT
>TRBD2|many|TRBV12-3/TRBV12-4|TRBJ2-1
CASSPTSGSGEQFF
TGTGCCAGCAGTCCGACTAGCGGGAGCGGTGAGCAGTTCTTC